This T cell receptor beta chain was sequenced in a study of T-cell reconstitution after alpha-beta-depleted transplantation in children. Findings and caveats of the study: T-cell counts and diversity at one year following transplant were attributed mainly to newly produced T cells. Several hundred expanded graft clones reportedly were the source of alpha-beta T cells about two months after transplant. Some patients showed high day-60 TCRbeta diversity, which derived from surviving recipient T cells and thymic progenitors.

Unique molecular identifiers were incorporated when the TCRbeta library was constructed. MiXCR was run by TCRdb on the PCR reads, yielding one entry per CDR3 protein. The sample carries roughly 49,000 distinct CDR3 sequences, around a tenth recorded once. Germline V gene data show CDR1 as DFQATT and CDR2 as SNEGSKA (reference sequence). The CDR3 consists of 15 residues. V was pared by 1 base and J by 0 bases, with 10 bases between. Details on this clonotype: The target antigen is unknown.

The source was PBMCs, mostly from graft donor cells, collected 60 days after TCRalphabeta/CD19-depleted stem cell transplant. The chain is built from TRBV20-1 and TRBJ1-5; D is unresolved. The sequence came from a male patient aged 2 to 10 who had a stem cell transplant for chronic granulomatous disease, so the T cells may come from the graft donor. CDR3 residues: CSARAEHYSNQPQHF. The CDR3 DNA reads as TGCAGTGCTAGAGCGGAACACTATAGCAATCAGCCCCAGCATTTT.